Below are 24 T cell receptor beta chains sequenced from a single sample in a study of blood T cell repertoires in COVID-19. TCRdb's copy holds only in-frame clones and misses some; the assay was immunoSEQ multiplex PCR. The data show over 90,000 clones, roughly 86% seen once. Sample: peripheral blood. The receptors originated from a human donor in a cohort sampled during active COVID-19.

J is TRBJ1-5 and V is TRBV6-5; no reliable D call. Germline assignment: CDR1 MNHEY and CDR2 SVGAGI. The CDR3 has 15 amino acids. V was pared by 4 bases and J by 0 bases, with 10 bases between. CDR3 amino acids: CASSFSMASNQPQHF. The DNA for the CDR3 is TGTGCCAGCAGTTTTTCAATGGCTAGCAATCAGCCCCAGCATTTT.

J is TRBJ1-6 and V is TRBV19; 9 bases are a match to TRBD1. V was pared by 3 bases and J by 6 bases, with 0 bases of the junction left unmatched. The CDR3 has 14 amino acids. CDR1 LNHDA and CDR2 SQIVND come from the germline V gene (reference sequence). The CDR3 nucleotides are TGTGCCAGTAGTATGGACAGGGGTAATTCACCCCTCCACTTT. It codes for CASSMDRGNSPLHF.

The V gene is TRBV7-9, the J gene TRBJ2-2; TRBD2 agrees at 10 bases. V trimming: 10 bases; J trimming: 4 bases; junction bases outside the gene matches: 9. This CDR3 is 15 amino acids long. CDR1 and CDR2 (germline): SEHNR, FQNEAQ (reference sequence). CDR3 region: CATEQAGGTTGELFF. CDR3 sequence (DNA): TGTGCCACCGAACAAGCGGGGGGGACCACCGGGGAGCTGTTTTTT.

This clone occurred once. The chain combines TRBV7-9 with TRBJ1-3; the D gene is possibly TRBD1 (6 bases). Germline-derived CDR1 and CDR2 are SEHNR and FQNEAQ (reference sequence). CDR3 length: 15 residues. Trimming cost V 5 bases and J 4 bases, with 15 bases left between them. CDR3 in DNA: TGTGCCAGCAGCCATGACAGGCACGAAGGAAACACCATATATTTT. It translates to CASSHDRHEGNTIYF.

The chain is built from TRBV6-2 or TRBV6-3 and TRBJ2-1; D perhaps matches TRBD1 (5 bases). With 6 bases removed from V and 14 bases from J, the gap between germline ends came to 20 bases. Looked up from germline, CDR1 is MNHEY and CDR2 is SVGEGT. This CDR3 region has 13 residues. This CDR3 reads CASSAKDSAPEFF. The CDR3 DNA is TGTGCCAGCAGCGCTAAAGACAGCGCTCCCGAGTTCTTC.

CDR3 protein: CASSFMPSNNEQFF. The CDR3 coding sequence is TGCGCCAGCAGCTTTATGCCCAGTAACAATGAGCAGTTCTTC. The V and J genes are TRBV5-1 and TRBJ2-1; D not certain. V dropped 2 bases and J dropped 5 bases, with 11 bases sitting between them. This CDR3 is built from 14 residues. CDR1 SGHRS and CDR2 YFSETQ come from the germline V gene.

The genes are TRBV7-3 and TRBJ2-1; TRBD2 matches 9 bases. Trimming took 2 bases from V and 0 from J; bases not matched to a gene: 5. This CDR3 is built from 17 residues. Germline CDR1 is SGHTA and CDR2 is FQGTGA. The CDR3 DNA reads as TGTGCCAGCAGCTTAGATGGTAGCGGGGGCTCCTACAATGAGCAGTTCTTC. Translation: CASSLDGSGGSYNEQFF.

This chain links TRBV19 with TRBJ2-3; the D is unclear. Between the trimmed V and J ends, which lost 0 bases and 0 bases, there was a span of 16 bases. Germline V CDR1 and CDR2: LNHDA, SQIVND (reference sequence). The CDR3 sequence is 18 residues long. The CDR3 DNA reads TGTGCCAGTAGTATAGATCGATCTAGAACCACTAGCACAGATACGCAGTATTTT. Its translation: CASSIDRSRTTSTDTQYF.

The chain has TRBV10-3 and TRBJ1-2; TRBD1 matches 8 bases. The CDR3 runs to 19 residues. The V and J ends lost 0 bases and 4 bases, in that order; junction bases with no gene match: 16. CDR1 is ENHRY and CDR2 is SYGVKD in the germline V gene. The CDR3 region is CAISESLSGQGLSIYGYTF. DNA for the CDR3: TGTGCCATCAGTGAGTCGCTATCAGGACAGGGTCTCTCCATCTATGGCTACACCTTC.

V and J are TRBV9 and TRBJ1-4, with 8 bases matching TRBD1. The CDR3 length is 15 residues. V gave up 4 bases and J gave up 10 bases; unmatched junction bases: 12. Germline CDR1 SGDLS, CDR2 YYNGEE. CDR3 amino acids: CASSPGQGGTRKLFF. The CDR3 DNA follows: TGTGCCAGCAGCCCAGGACAGGGAGGTACTAGAAAACTGTTTTTT.

This chain connects TRBV18 to TRBJ2-7; D might be TRBD1 (6 bases). Trimming stripped 6 bases from V and 1 base from J, with 13 bases between. CDR1 is KGHSH and CDR2 is LQKENI in the germline V gene. The CDR3 has 14 amino acids. The CDR3 region is CASSATGSSYEQYF. CDR3 nucleotide sequence: TGTGCCAGCTCGGCGACAGGTTCTTCCTACGAGCAGTACTTC.

This clone was observed once. The V gene is TRBV5-4, the J gene TRBJ2-5, with D tentatively TRBD2 (5 bases). Germline V CDR1 and CDR2: SGHNT, YYREEE (reference sequence). The ends were cut back, 0 bases at V and 0 bases at J, with 6 bases in the middle. The CDR3 length is 14 residues. CDR3 in DNA: TGTGCCAGCAGCTTGGGAGGGAACCAAGAGACCCAGTACTTC. It is translated as CASSLGGNQETQYF.

This chain connects TRBV28 to TRBJ1-4; D gene ambiguous. Germline assignment: CDR1 MDHEN and CDR2 SYDVKM. The CDR3 runs 13 residues. Trimming cost V 10 bases and J 7 bases, with 16 bases left between them. The CDR3 DNA is TGTGCCACTTATGAGGGCCTAGGTGAAAAACTGTTTTTT. Amino acids: CATYEGLGEKLFF.

The chain recombines TRBV19 with TRBJ2-6; 7 nucleotides line up with TRBD2. Germline V CDR1 and CDR2: LNHDA, SQIVND (reference sequence). The J segment lost 0 bases and the V segment lost 6 bases, leaving 11 bases of the junction unmatched. There are 18 residues in the CDR3. The CDR3 protein is CASSRTPLATSGANVLTF. CDR3 DNA: TGTGCCAGTAGCCGGACCCCACTAGCGACCTCTGGGGCCAACGTCCTGACTTTC.

V is TRBV7-2 and J is TRBJ1-1; D call uncertain. V was cut by 5 bases and J by 2 bases, with 12 bases left in between. The CDR3 spans 14 residues. The V gene's germline CDR1 is SGHTA and CDR2 FQGNSA. CDR3 coding DNA: TGTGCCAGCAGCGCCACAATGCTCAACACTGAAGCTTTCTTT. This codes for CASSATMLNTEAFF.

V and J are TRBV25-1 and TRBJ1-3; 10 bases line up with TRBD1. The CDR3 covers 14 residues. Trimming took 6 bases from V and 3 from J; bases not matched to a gene: 2. Germline V gives CDR1 MGHDK, CDR2 SYGVNS. CDR3 loop: CASRDRGSGNTIYF. DNA for the CDR3: TGTGCCAGCAGGGACAGGGGGAGTGGAAACACCATATATTTT.

The chain has TRBV7-8 and TRBJ2-2; the match to TRBD1 covers 10 bases. V lost 3 bases and J lost 7; bases outside the gene matches: 2. CDR1 is SGHVS and CDR2 is FQNEAQ in the germline V gene. This CDR3 region has 14 residues. The CDR3 DNA sequence: TGTGCCAGCAGCTTGACAGGGGGCATCGGGGAGCTGTTTTTT. Protein sequence: CASSLTGGIGELFF.

J is TRBJ2-7 and V is TRBV2; 8 bases line up with TRBD1. This CDR3 spans 12 amino acids. J lost 6 bases, V lost 6 bases, and 4 bases had no gene match. Germline CDR1 is SNHLY and CDR2 is FYNNEI. The CDR3 here is CASSRTGIEQYF. The CDR3 nucleotides are TGTGCCAGCAGCCGGACAGGGATCGAGCAGTACTTC.

The chain carries TRBV27 and TRBJ1-4; D is undetermined. Trimming left V 1 base short and J 8 bases short, with 14 bases between. CDR3 length equals 15 residues. From germline, CDR1 is MNHEY and CDR2 SMNVEV (reference sequence). Here the CDR3 reads CASSLFPGTWEKLFF. Here the CDR3 DNA reads TGTGCCAGCAGTTTATTTCCGGGAACTTGGGAAAAACTGTTTTTT.

V and J are TRBV19 and TRBJ1-1; D unclear. V lost 7 bases and J 1 base, leaving 13 bases between the germline ends. In germline, CDR1 is LNHDA, CDR2 SQIVND (reference sequence). The CDR3 is made up of 14 amino acids. The CDR3 sequence: CASKRETPNTEAFF. CDR3 coding DNA: TGTGCCAGTAAGAGGGAGACCCCGAACACTGAAGCTTTCTTT.

The rearrangement uses TRBV18 and TRBJ1-1; 11 bases are a match to TRBD1. This CDR3 contains 15 residues. The J segment lost 6 bases and the V segment lost 4 bases, leaving 7 bases of the junction unmatched. The germline gives CDR1 KGHSH, CDR2 LQKENI. CDR3 in DNA: TGTGCCAGCTCACGGGGGACAGGGGGAGTTTCTGAAGCTTTCTTT. This translates into CASSRGTGGVSEAFF.

This rearrangement joins TRBV6-5 to TRBJ1-1; a weak D match, TRBD1 (6 bases). With 7 bases removed from V and 0 bases from J, the gap between germline ends came to 15 bases. There are 15 residues in the CDR3. CDR1 and CDR2 (germline): MNHEY, SVGAGI. The CDR3 DNA reads as TGTGCCAGCACTCAAGGCCAGGGGATGAACACTGAAGCTTTCTTT. Amino acid sequence: CASTQGQGMNTEAFF.

CDR3 nucleotides: TGTGCCAGCACCTCCCAAGGAGGGAGCAACTATGGCTACACCTTC. This encodes CASTSQGGSNYGYTF. The chain carries TRBV5-5 and TRBJ1-2; no firm D call. The CDR3 runs 15 residues. The germline gives CDR1 SGHKS, CDR2 YYEKEE (reference sequence). V gave up 6 bases and J gave up 2 bases, with 17 bases separating them.

The CDR3 nucleotides read TGTGCCAGCTCACCATTAGCGAACACCGGGGAGCTGTTTTTT. It encodes CASSPLANTGELFF. The chain is built from TRBV18 and TRBJ2-2; D is undetermined. This CDR3 spans 14 amino acids. The V end was cut by 2 bases, the J end by 0 bases, with 4 bases between. The germline V gene has CDR1 KGHSH and CDR2 LQKENI.